These 19 T cell receptor beta chains share one sample of origin, sequenced in a study of blood T cells in healthy people across ages. Alongside a J-beta primer mix, a sample-barcoded 5' primer served in a second PCR lasting 7 to 11 cycles. TCRdb re-analysed the 5' RACE reads in MiXCR, keeping a single row per CDR3 protein. The data show about 1.4 million distinct CDR3 sequences, roughly 59% seen once. Sequencing input: blood. These receptors all stem from a man younger than 35 in good health.

This clonotype was counted once. CDR3 DNA sequence: TGTGCCAGCAGCCAAGATCTGGGCTACGTATACGAGCAGTACTTC. It codes for CASSQDLGYVYEQYF. V and J are TRBV3-1 and TRBJ2-7; D remains unclear. The V end lost 0 bases, the J end lost 4 bases, and 13 bases lay between the germline ends. The CDR3 spans 15 residues. The germline gives CDR1 LGHDT, CDR2 YNNKEL (reference sequence).

This clonotype was detected a few times. The chain links TRBV10-3 to TRBJ1-2; tentatively, D is TRBD1 (6 bases). V lost 3 bases, J lost 7 bases, and 15 bases lay in between. Germline V gene lookup returns CDR1 ENHRY and CDR2 SYGVKD. The CDR3 runs 14 residues. This CDR3 reads CAISEGGGMAGYTF. The DNA of the CDR3 is TGTGCCATCAGTGAAGGAGGGGGGATGGCTGGCTACACCTTC.

The chain uses TRBV20-1 and TRBJ2-7, with 8 bases matching TRBD2. The CDR3 has 17 amino acids. V was pared by 0 bases and J by 4 bases, with 14 bases of the junction left unmatched. Germline V gene sequence: CDR1 DFQATT, CDR2 SNEGSKA (reference sequence). CDR3 sequence reads: CSARDRSGAGVRYEQYF. As DNA, the CDR3 is TGCAGTGCTAGAGATCGGTCCGGAGCGGGAGTAAGGTACGAGCAGTACTTC.

The rearrangement joins TRBV6-5 to TRBJ2-7; 11 nucleotides line up with TRBD2. V lost 6 bases, J lost 6 bases, and 10 bases stayed unmatched. Germline V CDR1 and CDR2: MNHEY, SVGAGI. The CDR3 covers 15 residues. CDR3 loop: CASRKLAGASSEQYF. CDR3 coding DNA: TGTGCCAGCAGAAAACTAGCGGGGGCTTCTTCCGAGCAGTACTTC.

This clonotype was seen only once. The chain uses TRBV4-2 and TRBJ1-4; D is possibly TRBD1 (5 bases). Germline V CDR1 and CDR2: LGHNA, YNFKEQ. The CDR3 loop spans 18 amino acids. V was cut by 4 bases and J by 0 bases, with 18 bases left in between. The CDR3 spells CASSRRQGEVATNEKLFF. CDR3 DNA sequence: TGTGCCAGCAGCCGCCGCCAGGGAGAGGTTGCAACTAATGAAAAACTGTTTTTT.

The J gene is TRBJ2-4, the V gene TRBV20-1; TRBD2 is a possible D gene (5 bases). The J call may be mistaken, given a closer DNA end match to TRBJ2-7. Looked up from germline, CDR1 is DFQATT and CDR2 is SNEGSKA (reference sequence). The CDR3 is 14 residues long. The CDR3 loop is CSARDPRAVGEQYF. CDR3 nucleotides: TGCAGTGCTAGAGATCCGCGGGCTGTAGGCGAGCAGTACTTC.

This clonotype has only a few counts. V and J are TRBV6-6 and TRBJ1-2; 8 bases fit TRBD1. V was clipped by 2 bases and J by 8 bases; unmatched bases: 10. CDR3 length: 15 residues. Germline loops: CDR1 MNHNY, CDR2 SVGAGI (reference sequence). CDR3 in amino acids: CASSYGNSRGQGYTF. The CDR3 region has the DNA TGTGCCAGCAGTTACGGGAACTCCAGGGGGCAAGGCTACACCTTC.

This chain connects TRBV5-1 to TRBJ2-3, with 8 bases lining up with TRBD2. Germline V gene sequence: CDR1 SGHRS, CDR2 YFSETQ. There are 16 residues in the CDR3. Trimming cost V 5 bases and J 7 bases; bases outside gene matches: 15. The CDR3 protein is CASSGGGLGSLNTQYF. CDR3 nucleotides: TGCGCCAGCAGTGGCGGGGGGCTTGGGAGTCTAAATACGCAGTATTTT.

This chain uses TRBV7-8 with TRBJ2-4; tentatively, D is TRBD1 (6 bases). The DNA end lines up better with TRBJ2-5; the J call may be wrong. Germline V CDR1 and CDR2: SGHVS, FQNEAQ. The CDR3 has 15 residues. The CDR3 region is CASSWDHRDRETQYF. The CDR3 DNA sequence: TGTGCCAGCAGCTGGGACCACAGGGATCGGGAGACCCAGTACTTC.

V and J are TRBV5-1 and TRBJ2-1, with 12 bases aligning to TRBD2. Germline-derived CDR1 and CDR2 are SGHRS and YFSETQ. With V trimmed by 5 bases and J by 9 bases, 12 bases remained unmatched. This CDR3 is built from 16 residues. This chain's CDR3 is CASSGGLAGSLGEQFF. The CDR3 bases are TGCGCCAGCAGTGGGGGACTAGCGGGCTCGCTGGGTGAGCAGTTCTTC.

On this clonotype itself: An end of the junction does not agree with germline; a read error may underlie this. The chain has TRBV29-1 and TRBJ2-3; TRBD1 agrees at 7 bases. The CDR3 has 18 amino acids. Germline CDR1 SQVTM, CDR2 ANQGSEA. The CDR3 DNA reads TGCAGCGTTGAAAGGGGGCGGTCTGACAGGCACAACACAGATATGCAGTATTTT. It is translated as CSVERGRSDRHNTDMQYF.

This clonotype was seen a handful of times. This chain connects TRBV20-1 to TRBJ2-6, with D possibly being TRBD1 (5 bases). V gave up 6 bases and J gave up 0 bases, with 21 bases separating them. Germline assignment: CDR1 DFQATT and CDR2 SNEGSKA (reference sequence). CDR3 length: 18 amino acids. The CDR3 coding sequence is TGCAGTGCCAGACTTCCGACAGATTTTTTCTCTGGGGCCAACGTCCTGACTTTC. This sequence encodes CSARLPTDFFSGANVLTF.

The gene calls are TRBV12-3 or TRBV12-4 and TRBJ2-2; maybe TRBD1 (5 bases). The CDR3 loop spans 16 amino acids. Trimming cost V 5 bases and J 3 bases, with 16 bases left between them. The CDR3 here is CASSRQFTRDTGELFF. For the CDR3, the DNA is TGTGCCAGCAGTCGACAGTTTACAAGGGACACCGGGGAGCTGTTTTTT.

The J gene is TRBJ1-2, the V gene TRBV5-1, with D maybe TRBD1 (6 bases). Germline V CDR1 and CDR2: SGHRS, YFSETQ. The CDR3 runs 13 residues. Trimming left V 4 bases short and J 6 bases short, with 13 bases between. For the CDR3, the DNA is TGCGCCAGCAGCGGGGGCCTCACAGATGGCTACACCTTC. This sequence encodes CASSGGLTDGYTF.

This chain links TRBV20-1 with TRBJ2-1; possible D gene TRBD2, 6 bases. Germline lookup yields CDR1 DFQATT and CDR2 SNEGSKA (reference sequence). V lost 4 bases to trimming and J lost 0 bases, with 16 bases between them. This CDR3 has 16 residues. In DNA form, the CDR3 reads TGCAGTGCTAACGAGTACGGGGGAGACTCCTACAATGAGCAGTTCTTC. Protein product: CSANEYGGDSYNEQFF.

With respect to this clonotype: At one end, the junction sequence differs from germline, possibly due to a read error. This chain uses TRBV4-1 with TRBJ2-4; a weak D match, TRBD1 (6 bases). Judging by the DNA end, TRBJ2-7 fits better; the J call may be wrong. The germline V gene has CDR1 MGHRA and CDR2 YSYEKL. This CDR3 comprises 13 residues. The CDR3 region is CAGSQPTGYEQYF. DNA for the CDR3: TGCGCCGGCAGCCAACCGACAGGCTACGAGCAGTACTTC.

This clonotype was found a few times. Mismatch with germline at one junction end may stem from a read error. The V and J genes are TRBV27 and TRBJ1-5; unclear D gene. The germline CDR1 and CDR2 sequences are MNHEY and SMNVEV (reference sequence). CDR3 length equals 15 residues. CDR3 coding DNA: TGTGCCAGCAGCATTCGGGCCTCTAGCTATCAGCCCCAGCATTTT. Translating gives CASSIRASSYQPQHF.

J is TRBJ2-7 and V is TRBV5-1; D unresolved. Trimming took off 0 bases at V and 2 bases at J, with 12 bases between the two ends. CDR3 length: 15 amino acids. Germline V gene data show CDR1 as SGHRS and CDR2 as YFSETQ. CDR3 protein: CASSLDSQGPYEQYF. CDR3 DNA: TGCGCCAGCAGCTTGGACAGCCAAGGACCCTACGAGCAGTACTTC. Based on the CDR3 plus reference TRBV5-1 and TRBJ2-7, the full variable domain is KAGVTQTPRYLIKTRGQQVTLSCSPISGHRSVSWYQQTPGQGLQFLFEYFSETQRNKGNFPGRFSGRQFSNSRSEMNVSTLELGDSALYLCASSLDSQGPYEQYFGPGTRLTVT.

V is TRBV28 and J is TRBJ1-2; 10 nucleotides align to TRBD1. The V gene's germline CDR1 is MDHEN and CDR2 SYDVKM. CDR3 length equals 14 residues. J lost 6 bases, V lost 5 bases, and 6 bases had no gene match. In nucleotides, the CDR3 is TGTGCCAGCAGTCTCGACAGGGGGCTCGATGGCTACACCTTC. This gives the protein CASSLDRGLDGYTF.